One T cell receptor beta chain is described in this entry. This specimen comes from a study of identical twins. This CDR3 is 12 amino acids long. Germline V gene data show CDR1 as DFQATT and CDR2 as SNEGSKA (reference sequence). Trimming took off 8 bases at V and 8 bases at J, with 15 bases between the two ends. TCRdb used MiXCR to reprocess the 5' RACE reads, holding one entry per CDR3 protein. The table includes 700,000 or so distinct CDR3 sequences, less than 25% detected once. The data also belong to a second study, concerning T cells expressing NK-cell markers. That study adds: In the group of eight sequenced donors, seven were HCMV-seropositive and one was seronegative. The authors restricted sorting to alpha-beta TCR T cells with an anti-gamma-delta TCR antibody in several experiments. The study found these clonotypes also leading the CD3+CD56-NKG2C+ fraction in a few donors.

The receptor comes from a woman between 18 and 29 years old in good health. The sequenced material came from PBMCs. This chain links TRBV20-1 with TRBJ1-4; D might be TRBD1 (6 bases). In DNA form, the CDR3 reads TGCAGTTTTTCGGGGGCAGGCGAAAAACTGTTTTTT. Translated, it gives CSFSGAGEKLFF.